This is a list of T cell receptor beta chains from one sample in a study of T cell responses to AZD1222 COVID-19 vaccine. Produced via immunoSEQ multiplex PCR; TCRdb's table is partial and in-frame only. The profile shows over 100,000 clones, 85% to 90% of them singletons. This specimen was peripheral blood, taken on day 0 of AZD1222 vaccination. These TCRs come from an adult in good health. Each CDR3 is given with its conserved first and last residue.

TRBJ1-2 | TRBV12-3/TRBV12-4 | CASSIWNYGYTF
TRBJ2-7 | TRBV15 | CATSRDWGEGGNF
TRBJ2-1 | TRBV9 | CASSVRDWAHEQFF
TRBJ1-4 | TRBV30 | CAWSVRGFRANEKLFF
TRBJ2-1 | TRBV30 | CAWTGRNSYNEQFF
TRBJ1-2 | TRBV18 | CASSPPLTSGYGYTF
TRBJ1-3 | TRBV5-1 | CASSLSSSGNTIYF
TRBJ1-6 | TRBV7-3 | CASSATGQFNSPLHF
TRBJ1-6 | TRBV3-1/TRBV3-2 | CASSYDRGGYSPLHF
TRBJ1-4 | TRBV30 | CAWSRGKSNYEKLFF
TRBJ1-6 | TRBV6-5 | CASTPSFRGNSPLHF
TRBJ2-2 | TRBV18 | CASSSDLSGELFF
TRBJ1-4 | TRBV4-1 | CASSQDFRVRRQVREKLFF
TRBJ2-1 | TRBV19 | CASSRGQGFGEQFF
TRBJ2-1 | TRBV18 | CASSPMAGGYSYNEQFF
TRBJ1-4 | TRBV5-6 | CASSYRGGAANEKLFF
TRBJ1-1 | TRBV10-2 | CASSFTPGFRNTEAFF
TRBJ1-5 | TRBV24-1 | CATQTGNQPQHF
TRBJ2-1 | TRBV9 | CASSVAAGVKLVDEQFF
TRBJ1-2 | TRBV5-1 | CASSPRHGTQPSNYGYTF
TRBJ1-4 | TRBV5-1 | CASSLAVPNEKLFF
TRBJ1-3 | TRBV12-5 | CASGLIPTALIGNTIYF